This T cell receptor beta chain originates from a study of cytomegalovirus exposure and HLA in healthy donors. 60 Vbeta and 13 Jbeta primers were used in PCR. Method: immunoSEQ multiplex PCR; TCRdb's copy keeps in-frame clones and lacks some. The sample yields some 120,000 clones, around 74% seen once. The CDR3 spans 13 residues. In germline, CDR1 is SGHDT, CDR2 YYEEEE. The junction had 3 bases not matched to a gene; V was cut back by 0 bases and J by 15 bases. General study findings and limits: In a later analysis, compared with equally common non-associated chains, HLA-associated beta chains were more expanded. It was reportedly the case that the classifier diagnosed cytomegalovirus status with high specificity and sensitivity.

As regards this clone: Its specificity is not known.

The chain joins TRBV5-6 to TRBJ1-6; 10 nucleotides match TRBD1. This clonotype originated in a woman aged 18-29 years in good health and CMV-seronegative. Source material: PBMCs. CDR3 protein: CASSLGQGARLHF. The DNA of the CDR3 is TGTGCCAGCAGCTTGGGACAGGGGGCTCGCCTCCACTTT. The full variable domain, with the rest looked up from reference TRBV5-6 and TRBJ1-6, is DAGVTQSPTHLIKTRGQQVTLRCSPKSGHDTVSWYQQALGQGPQFIFQYYEEEERQRGNFPDRFSGHQFPNYSSELNVNALLLGDSALYLCASSLGQGARLHFGNGTRLTVT.